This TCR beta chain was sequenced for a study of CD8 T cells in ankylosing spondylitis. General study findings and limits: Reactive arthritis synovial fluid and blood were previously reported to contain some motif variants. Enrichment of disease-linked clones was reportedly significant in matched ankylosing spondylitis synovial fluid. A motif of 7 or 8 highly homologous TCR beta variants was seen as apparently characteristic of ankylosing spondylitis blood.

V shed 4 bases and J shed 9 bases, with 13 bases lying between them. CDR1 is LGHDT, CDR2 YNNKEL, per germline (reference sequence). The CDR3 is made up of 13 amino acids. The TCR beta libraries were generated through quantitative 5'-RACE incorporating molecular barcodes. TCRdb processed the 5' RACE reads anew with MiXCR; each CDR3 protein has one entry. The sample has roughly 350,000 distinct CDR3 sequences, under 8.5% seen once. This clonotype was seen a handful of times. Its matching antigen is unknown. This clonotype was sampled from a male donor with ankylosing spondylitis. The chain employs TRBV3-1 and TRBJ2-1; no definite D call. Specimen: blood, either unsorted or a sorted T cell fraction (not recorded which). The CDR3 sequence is CASSPWTESEQFF. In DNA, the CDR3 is TGTGCCAGCAGCCCTTGGACGGAGAGTGAGCAGTTCTTC.